This T cell receptor beta chain was recorded in a study of T cells in Graves' hyperthyroidism and ophthalmopathy. Amplification of TCR beta CDR3 regions was performed using RNA transcripts as template. HTBI primers were employed in a first-round RT-PCR of the TCR CDR3. MiXCR was run by TCRdb on the multiplex PCR reads, yielding one entry per CDR3 protein. Among about 300,000 distinct CDR3 sequences listed, approximately 17% were seen once. This clonotype was recorded many times. The source material was blood. The clonotype was recovered from a man younger than 45 with Graves' hyperthyroidism.

The DNA of the CDR3 is TGTGCCAGCAGTACTAGGGCCTTCGGGAACGAGCAGTACTTC. Its translation: CASSTRAFGNEQYF. J is TRBJ2-7 and V is TRBV7-2; possibly TRBD2 for D (5 bases). V was cut by 6 bases and J by 5 bases, with 17 bases left in between. CDR1 is SGHTA, CDR2 FQGNSA, per germline. The CDR3 has 14 residues.